This T cell receptor beta chain was sequenced for a study of T cells in Graves' hyperthyroidism and ophthalmopathy. Study-wide context: Peripheral blood samples were taken at initial diagnosis, prior to any treatment.

The source material, RNA transcripts, was used to amplify TCR beta CDR3 regions. The primer set for the first-round RT-PCR of the TCR CDR3 was HTBI. From the multiplex PCR reads, TCRdb called clonotypes with MiXCR, one entry per CDR3 protein. The data contain approximately 410,000 distinct CDR3 sequences, around 13% of them singletons. V was cut by 6 bases and J by 4 bases, with 12 bases left in between. Germline V CDR1 and CDR2: MNHEY, SVGEGT. CDR3 length: 13 residues. The chain couples TRBV6-2 or TRBV6-3 to TRBJ2-5, with a tentative D call TRBD1 (5 bases). The receptor's source is a woman between 18 and 29 years old with Graves' hyperthyroidism. The sequenced sample was blood. DNA of the CDR3: TGTGCCAGCAGCGTAGGGGCGGCAGAGACCCAGTACTTC. As protein: CASSVGAAETQYF.